This T cell receptor beta chain was retrieved from a study of identical twins. This clonotype has a single count. MiXCR, applied by TCRdb to the 5' RACE reads, yields one record per CDR3 protein. In the table there are around 250,000 distinct CDR3 sequences, 10% to 15% of which are singletons. The data were also submitted as part of a second study, on yellow fever vaccine responses in identical twins.

This sequence was found in a young woman in good health. Material: memory (CD45RO+) T cells sorted from blood.

The CDR3 DNA reads TGTGCCAGCACCGAACAGAGCGGGGGGGCTGGAGAGACCCAGTACTTC. Translation: CASTEQSGGAGETQYF. V and J are TRBV6-6 and TRBJ2-5; TRBD2 aligns across 10 bases. This CDR3 has 16 residues. CDR1 MNHNY and CDR2 SVGAGI come from the germline V gene (reference sequence). J was trimmed by 4 bases and V by 7 bases; bases with no gene match: 12.